The 5 T cell receptor beta chains listed next were all sequenced from one sample in a study of T-cell reconstitution after alpha-beta-depleted transplantation in children. During its preparation, the TCRbeta library received unique molecular identifiers. TCRdb redid the calling of the PCR reads with MiXCR, one entry per CDR3 protein. Of about 240,000 distinct CDR3 sequences listed, approximately 12% are singletons. The sample here was PBMCs from the stem cell graft donor, taken from the stem cell graft. These receptors all come from a human donor who donated a stem cell graft to a child with acute lymphoblastic leukemia.

There are many counts of this clonotype. The chain employs TRBV3-1 and TRBJ2-1, with 9 bases fitting TRBD1. Per germline, CDR1 LGHDT and CDR2 YNNKEL (reference sequence). This CDR3 comprises 15 residues. J lost 4 bases, V lost 1 base, and 2 bases had no gene match. CDR3: CASSQGTGEYNEQFF. The CDR3 DNA is TGTGCCAGCAGCCAAGGGACAGGGGAATACAATGAGCAGTTCTTC.

This clonotype was picked up many times. This chain joins TRBV20-1 and TRBJ2-3; no clear D. Germline assignment: CDR1 DFQATT and CDR2 SNEGSKA (reference sequence). Trimming removed 1 base from V and 7 bases from J, with 12 bases in between. This CDR3 is 13 amino acids long. CDR3 sequence (DNA): TGCAGTGCTAGAGGGGTAGAGAGGAATACGCAGTATTTT. Its protein is CSARGVERNTQYF.

This clonotype was observed many times. This chain uses TRBV4-3 with TRBJ2-3; 8 positions agree with TRBD2. This CDR3 is built from 15 residues. V trimming: 6 bases; J trimming: 4 bases; junction bases outside the gene matches: 9. Germline CDR1 LGHNA, CDR2 YSLEER. The CDR3 coding sequence is TGCGCCAGCAGTCACGGGACTAGAGGTTCAGATACGCAGTATTTT. It is translated as CASSHGTRGSDTQYF.

This clonotype was counted at least ten times. This sequence joins TRBV4-3 and TRBJ2-7, with D possibly being TRBD2 (6 bases). Trimming took off 0 bases at V and 6 bases at J, with 9 bases between the two ends. Germline lookup yields CDR1 LGHNA and CDR2 YSLEER. The CDR3 runs 13 residues. The CDR3 here is CASSQESGGEQYF. Written as DNA, the CDR3 is TGCGCCAGCAGCCAAGAATCCGGGGGCGAGCAGTACTTC.

This clonotype was found many times. The chain carries TRBV28 and TRBJ2-7; 10 bases line up with TRBD1. The V gene end was trimmed by 3 bases and the J gene end by 4 bases; junction bases not matched to a gene: 6. Per the germline V gene, CDR1 is MDHEN and CDR2 is SYDVKM. This CDR3 spans 15 amino acids. CDR3 region: CASSFRGQGRYEQYF. For the CDR3, the DNA is TGTGCCAGCAGTTTCCGGGGACAGGGGCGTTACGAGCAGTACTTC.